This TCR beta chain was sequenced in a study of blood T cell repertoires in COVID-19. Profiled with immunoSEQ multiplex PCR; TCRdb holds only in-frame clones, not every one. The table has about 170,000 clones, approximately 80% seen once; the top ten hold roughly 2.9%. The CDR3 has 15 amino acids. V lost 5 bases to trimming and J lost 2 bases; unmatched junction nucleotides: 9. Germline V lookup: CDR1 LNHDA, CDR2 SQIVND (reference sequence). The sample was peripheral blood. The TCR comes from a woman aged 55 to 70 with acute or convalescent COVID-19. The chain carries TRBV19 and TRBJ2-7; 7 nucleotides align to TRBD1. The CDR3 spells CASSLTGVEAYEQYF. CDR3 coding DNA: TGTGCCAGTAGTCTTACAGGGGTAGAGGCCTACGAGCAGTACTTC.